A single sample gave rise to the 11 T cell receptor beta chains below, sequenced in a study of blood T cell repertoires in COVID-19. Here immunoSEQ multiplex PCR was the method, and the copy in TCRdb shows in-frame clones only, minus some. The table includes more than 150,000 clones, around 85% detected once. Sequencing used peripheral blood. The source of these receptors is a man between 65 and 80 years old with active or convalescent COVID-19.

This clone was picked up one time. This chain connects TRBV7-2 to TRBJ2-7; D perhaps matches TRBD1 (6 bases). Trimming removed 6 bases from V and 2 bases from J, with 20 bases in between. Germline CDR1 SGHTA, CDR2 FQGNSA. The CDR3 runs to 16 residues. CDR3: CASSIGGWSATYEQYF. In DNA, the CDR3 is TGTGCCAGCAGTATAGGGGGATGGTCCGCGACCTACGAGCAGTACTTC.

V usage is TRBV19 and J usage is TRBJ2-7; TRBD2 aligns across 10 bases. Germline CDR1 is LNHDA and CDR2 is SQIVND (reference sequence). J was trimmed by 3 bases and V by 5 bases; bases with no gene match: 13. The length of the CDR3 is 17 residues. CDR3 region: CASSFRSSAGGSYEQYF. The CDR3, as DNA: TGTGCCAGTAGTTTCCGTTCCTCAGCGGGAGGGAGCTACGAGCAGTACTTC.

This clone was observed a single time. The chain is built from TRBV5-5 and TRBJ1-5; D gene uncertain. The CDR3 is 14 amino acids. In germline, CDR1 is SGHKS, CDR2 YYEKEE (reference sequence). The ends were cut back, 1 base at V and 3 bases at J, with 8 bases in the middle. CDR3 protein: CASSLRGPNQPQHF. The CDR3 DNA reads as TGTGCCAGCAGCTTGCGGGGTCCCAATCAGCCCCAGCATTTT.

DNA of the CDR3: TGTGCCAGCAGCTTGGGCCCGGCGGGTGGGGCCTACGAGCAGTACTTC. Residues: CASSLGPAGGAYEQYF. The V call is TRBV5-6, the J call TRBJ2-7, with D perhaps matching TRBD2 (5 bases). This CDR3 region has 16 residues. From germline, CDR1 is SGHDT and CDR2 YYEEEE. With 0 bases removed from V and 2 bases from J, the gap between germline ends came to 15 bases.

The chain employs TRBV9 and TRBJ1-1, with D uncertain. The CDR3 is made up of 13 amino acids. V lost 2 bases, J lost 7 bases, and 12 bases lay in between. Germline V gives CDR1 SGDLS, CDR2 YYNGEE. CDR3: CASSVIETGEAFF. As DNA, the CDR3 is TGTGCCAGCAGCGTTATAGAGACGGGTGAAGCTTTCTTT.

The CDR3: CASRTGTGISGANVLTF. The CDR3 DNA reads as TGTGCCAGCCGGACAGGGACAGGGATATCTGGGGCCAACGTCCTGACTTTC. The chain joins TRBV7-9 to TRBJ2-6, with 9 bases that match TRBD1. Germline trimming cut 8 bases from V and 1 base from J; bases unmatched to any gene: 9. Germline V gives CDR1 SEHNR, CDR2 FQNEAQ (reference sequence). This CDR3 has 17 amino acids.

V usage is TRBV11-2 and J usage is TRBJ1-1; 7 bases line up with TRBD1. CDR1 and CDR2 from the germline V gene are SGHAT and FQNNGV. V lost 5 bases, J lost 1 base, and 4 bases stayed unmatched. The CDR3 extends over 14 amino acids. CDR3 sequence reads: CASSERTGNTEAFF. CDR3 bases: TGTGCCAGCAGCGAACGGACAGGGAACACTGAAGCTTTCTTT. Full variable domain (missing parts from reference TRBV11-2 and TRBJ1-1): EAGVAQSPRYKIIEKRQSVAFWCNPISGHATLYWYQQILGQGPKLLIQFQNNGVVDDSQLPKDRFSAERLKGVDSTLKIQPAKLEDSAVYLCASSERTGNTEAFFGQGTRLTVV.

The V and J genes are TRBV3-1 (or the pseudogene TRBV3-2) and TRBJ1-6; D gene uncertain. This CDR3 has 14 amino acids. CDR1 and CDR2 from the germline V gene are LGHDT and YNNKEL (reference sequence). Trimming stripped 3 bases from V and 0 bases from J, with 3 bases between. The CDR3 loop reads CASSHSSYNSPLHF. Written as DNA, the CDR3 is TGTGCCAGCAGCCACAGCTCCTATAATTCACCCCTCCACTTT.

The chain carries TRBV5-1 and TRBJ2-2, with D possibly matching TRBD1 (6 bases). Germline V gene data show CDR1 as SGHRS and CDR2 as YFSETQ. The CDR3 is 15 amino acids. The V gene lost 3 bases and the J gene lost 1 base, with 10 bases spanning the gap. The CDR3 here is CASSWPQGNTGELFF. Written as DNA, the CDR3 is TGCGCCAGCAGCTGGCCACAGGGGAACACCGGGGAGCTGTTTTTT.

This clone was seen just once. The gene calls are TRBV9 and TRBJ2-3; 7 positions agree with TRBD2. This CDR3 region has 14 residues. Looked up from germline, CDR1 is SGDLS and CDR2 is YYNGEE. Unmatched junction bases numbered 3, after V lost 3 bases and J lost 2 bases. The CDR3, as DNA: TGTGCCAGCAGCGCACGGGACTACACAGATACGCAGTATTTT. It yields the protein CASSARDYTDTQYF.

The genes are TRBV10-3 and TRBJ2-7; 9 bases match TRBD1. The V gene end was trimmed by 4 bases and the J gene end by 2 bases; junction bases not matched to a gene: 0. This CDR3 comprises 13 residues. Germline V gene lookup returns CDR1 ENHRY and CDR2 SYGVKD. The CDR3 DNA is TGTGCCATCAGTGGGACAGGGGCCTACGAGCAGTACTTC. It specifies CAISGTGAYEQYF.